Given below is one T cell receptor beta chain in context. After constant-region reverse-primer amplification, full-length variable regions underwent semi-nested PCR with Nested Universal Primer A. TCRdb independently ran MiXCR on the 5' RACE reads; one entry per CDR3 protein. The repertoire holds under 15,000 distinct CDR3 sequences, with roughly 50% as singletons. The germline V and J ends were trimmed by 3 bases and 2 bases, with 7 bases remaining between them. CDR3 size: 13 residues. The germline V gene has CDR1 SGHTA and CDR2 FQGTGA. Treg sorting used a CD4+CD25+CD127-/low gate. This TCR derives from a female donor with breast cancer. This rearrangement joins TRBV7-3 to TRBJ1-2; D is unresolved. Sequencing input: tumor-infiltrating Tregs sorted from the breast tumor. CDR3 sequence: CASSLLGNYGYTF. The CDR3 coding sequence is TGTGCCAGCAGCTTGCTGGGCAACTATGGCTACACCTTC.